Many counts were recorded for the clone carrying this T cell receptor beta chain. Original data processing: TCRs per sample had a median of 95,638 and ranged from about 20,000 to 700,000. TCRdb passed the RACE reads through MiXCR, listing each CDR3 protein once. What appears here as the V and J calls and clone size reflects TCRdb's work, not the paper's. The sample shows roughly 360,000 distinct CDR3 sequences, approximately 4.4% of them seen only once. These data belong to a study of human T cells and chemical hapten exposure. Study-wide context: Patients were given diphenylcyclopropenone on the scalp weekly across the approximately 25-week study.

CDR3 size: 15 residues. The V end was cut by 5 bases, the J end by 4 bases, with 14 bases between. Germline lookup yields CDR1 SEHNR and CDR2 FQNEAQ (reference sequence). The time point here: patch test 1, 2 weeks after DPC sensitization. Described treatment: therapeutic diphenylcyclopropenone sensitization with weekly scalp DPC. People who gave samples had alopecia, were 18 to 70 years old, and were suitable for DPC. The TCR sequence derives from a woman between 45 and 65 years old with alopecia areata. Some clones in this sample may be carry-over from other donors' samples. The chain has TRBV7-9 and TRBJ1-4; D not certain. Sequences were derived from whole blood, sampled in connection with sensitization to the hapten diphenylcyclopropenone (DPC). The CDR3 loop is CASSPSFGYNEKLFF. As DNA, the CDR3 is TGTGCCAGCAGCCCGAGTTTCGGCTATAATGAAAAACTGTTTTTT.